The T cell receptor beta chain described here comes from a study of shared clonotypes between healthy human individuals. V shed 5 bases and J shed 3 bases, with 26 bases lying between them. CDR3 size: 18 residues. Germline-derived CDR1 and CDR2 are MNHEY and SMNVEV (reference sequence). An assay was performed, and its level was deep. Here immunoSEQ multiplex PCR was the method, and the copy in TCRdb shows in-frame clones only, minus some. The data contain about 2 million clones, about 95% of them singletons. As defined, naive CD8 cells were CD45RO-negative and positively selected for CCR7, with terminally differentiated effector memory CD45RA+ cells excluded. The donors, all of them Caucasian adults, lived in Nashville, Tennessee.

This chain links TRBV27 with TRBJ2-7; D not certain. The source is a man younger than 35 in good health. The specimen sequenced was naive CD8+ T cells sorted from blood. This CDR3 reads CASSPLPNIRQANYEQYF. The CDR3 DNA sequence: TGTGCCAGCAGTCCGCTACCCAACATTCGGCAGGCCAACTACGAGCAGTACTTC.